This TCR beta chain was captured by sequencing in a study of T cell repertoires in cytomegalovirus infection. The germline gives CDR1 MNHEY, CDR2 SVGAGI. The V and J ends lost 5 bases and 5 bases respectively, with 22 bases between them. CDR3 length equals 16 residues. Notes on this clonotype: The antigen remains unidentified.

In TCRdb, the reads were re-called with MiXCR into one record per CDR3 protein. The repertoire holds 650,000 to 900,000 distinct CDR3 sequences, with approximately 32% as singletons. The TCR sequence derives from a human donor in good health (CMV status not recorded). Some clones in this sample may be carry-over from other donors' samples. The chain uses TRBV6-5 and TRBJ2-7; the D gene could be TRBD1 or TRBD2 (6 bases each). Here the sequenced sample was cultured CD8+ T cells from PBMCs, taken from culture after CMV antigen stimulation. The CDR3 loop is CASSPFGGGGIDEQYF. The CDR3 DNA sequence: TGTGCCAGCAGTCCATTTGGCGGAGGGGGAATCGACGAGCAGTACTTC.